This T cell receptor (beta chain) was identified during a study of blood T cell repertoires in COVID-19. On the study more broadly: There were acute and convalescent COVID-19 samples, and they came from the United States, Italy and Spain. PBMCs, B-cell-depleted T cells, or T cells were the source of the cDNA or gDNA that made up the material.

Seattle's enrolled individuals joined amid active infection and were then monitored longitudinally. With 4 bases clipped from V and 9 bases from J, the junction kept 8 bases outside the gene matches. The CDR3 consists of 15 residues. Germline CDR1 MRHNA, CDR2 SNTAGT. Original handling: Reference gene primer amplification gave estimated nucleated cell counts. TCRdb keeps only in-frame clones here, not all; method: immunoSEQ multiplex PCR. The V and J calls and clone size come from that table; D and trimming were worked out from the DNA. The data hold some 300,000 clones, with 90% observed a single time.

The chain has TRBV6-4 and TRBJ2-1; 11 bases agree with TRBD1. This sequence was found in a woman in her 50s with COVID-19, enrolled during active disease. Specimen: peripheral blood. The chain's CDR3 is CASSARDRGFGEQFF. DNA of the CDR3: TGTGCCAGCAGTGCGCGGGACAGGGGGTTTGGTGAGCAGTTCTTC.